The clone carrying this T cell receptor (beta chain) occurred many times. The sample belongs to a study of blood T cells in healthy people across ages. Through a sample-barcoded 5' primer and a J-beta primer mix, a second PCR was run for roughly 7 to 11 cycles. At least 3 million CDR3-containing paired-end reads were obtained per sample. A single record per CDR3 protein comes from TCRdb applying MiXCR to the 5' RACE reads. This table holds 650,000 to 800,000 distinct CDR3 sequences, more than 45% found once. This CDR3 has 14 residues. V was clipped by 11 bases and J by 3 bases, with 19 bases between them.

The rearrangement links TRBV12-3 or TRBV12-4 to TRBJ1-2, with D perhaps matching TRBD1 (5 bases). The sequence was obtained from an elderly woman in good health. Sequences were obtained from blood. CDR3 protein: CACGLQGRDYGYTF. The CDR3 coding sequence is TGTGCCTGCGGACTCCAGGGTAGAGACTATGGCTACACCTTC.